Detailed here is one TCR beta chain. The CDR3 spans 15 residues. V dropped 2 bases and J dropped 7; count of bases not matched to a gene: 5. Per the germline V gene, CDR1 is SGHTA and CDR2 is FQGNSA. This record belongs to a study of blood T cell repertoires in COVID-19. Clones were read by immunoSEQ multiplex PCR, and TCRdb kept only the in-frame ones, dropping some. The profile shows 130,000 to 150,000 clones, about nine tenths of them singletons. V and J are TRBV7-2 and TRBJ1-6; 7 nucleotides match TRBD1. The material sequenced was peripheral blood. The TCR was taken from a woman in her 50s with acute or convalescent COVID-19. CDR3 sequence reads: CASSLKGGENSPLHF. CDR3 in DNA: TGTGCCAGCAGCTTAAAAGGGGGCGAGAATTCACCCCTCCACTTT.